The clone carrying this T cell receptor (beta chain) showed up many times. This record comes from a study of Graves' ophthalmopathy and Graves' hyperthyroidism. Ophthalmopathy in the donors was of moderate-to-severe activity, with CAS ≥3, NOSPECS ≥4 and duration under 3 months. RNA transcripts provided the template for amplifying TCR beta CDR3 regions. The workflow started with a first-round RT-PCR run with HTBI primers and then moved on to a second-round multiplex PCR. TCRdb ran MiXCR on the multiplex PCR reads and lists one entry per CDR3 protein. The sample gives around 670,000 distinct CDR3 sequences, 40% of which show up once; approximately 43% is in the top ten. The sequenced sample consisted of peripheral blood. This receptor was obtained from an adult man with Graves' ophthalmopathy.

CDR3 nucleotides: TGCAGTGCCAGAATGGGGGGAGGAGGAACTGAAGCTTTCTTT. Protein product: CSARMGGGGTEAFF. The genes are TRBV20-1 and TRBJ1-1, with D tentatively TRBD1 (5 bases). There are 14 residues in the CDR3. The V end was cut by 6 bases, the J end by 5 bases, with 19 bases between. Looked up from germline, CDR1 is DFQATT and CDR2 is SNEGSKA (reference sequence).